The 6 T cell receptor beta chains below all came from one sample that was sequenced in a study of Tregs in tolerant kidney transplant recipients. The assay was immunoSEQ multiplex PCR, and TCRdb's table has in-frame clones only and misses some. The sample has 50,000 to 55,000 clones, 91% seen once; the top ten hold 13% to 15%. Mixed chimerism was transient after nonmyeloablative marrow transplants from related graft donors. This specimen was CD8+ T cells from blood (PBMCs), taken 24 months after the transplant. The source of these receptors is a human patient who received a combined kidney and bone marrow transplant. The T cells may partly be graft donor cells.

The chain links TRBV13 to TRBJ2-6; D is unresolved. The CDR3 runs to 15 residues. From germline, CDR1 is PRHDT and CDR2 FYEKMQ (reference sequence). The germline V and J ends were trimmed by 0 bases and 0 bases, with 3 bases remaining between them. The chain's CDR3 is CASSLGSSGANVLTF. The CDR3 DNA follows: TGTGCCAGCAGCTTAGGTAGCTCTGGGGCCAACGTCCTGACTTTC.

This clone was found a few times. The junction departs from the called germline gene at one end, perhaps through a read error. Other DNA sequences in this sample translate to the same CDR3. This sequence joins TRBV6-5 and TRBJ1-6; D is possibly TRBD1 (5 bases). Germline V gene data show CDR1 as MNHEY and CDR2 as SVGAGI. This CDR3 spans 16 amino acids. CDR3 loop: CASSSSRGGENSPLHF. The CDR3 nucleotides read TGTGCCAGCAGTTCCTCTAGGGGAGGGGAAAATTCCCCCCTCCACTTT.

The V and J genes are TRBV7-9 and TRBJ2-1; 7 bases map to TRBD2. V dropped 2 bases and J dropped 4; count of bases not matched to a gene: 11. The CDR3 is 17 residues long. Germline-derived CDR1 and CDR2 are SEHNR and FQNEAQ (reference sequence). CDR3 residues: CASSLSLNSGRYNEQFF. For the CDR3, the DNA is TGTGCCAGCAGCTTAAGTTTAAATAGCGGGCGGTACAATGAGCAGTTCTTC.

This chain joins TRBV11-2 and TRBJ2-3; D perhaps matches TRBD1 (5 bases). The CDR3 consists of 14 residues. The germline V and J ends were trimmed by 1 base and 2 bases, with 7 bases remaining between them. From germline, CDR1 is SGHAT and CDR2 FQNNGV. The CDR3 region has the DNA TGTGCCAGCAGCTTAGGCAGGGACACAGATACGCAGTATTTT. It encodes CASSLGRDTDTQYF.

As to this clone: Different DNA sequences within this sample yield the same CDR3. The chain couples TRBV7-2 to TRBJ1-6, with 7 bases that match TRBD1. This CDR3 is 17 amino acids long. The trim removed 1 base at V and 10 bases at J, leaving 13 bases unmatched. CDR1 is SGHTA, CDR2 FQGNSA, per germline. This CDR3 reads CASSLEALTGVMSPLHF. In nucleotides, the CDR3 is TGTGCCAGCAGCTTAGAGGCGTTAACAGGGGTGATGTCACCCCTCCACTTT. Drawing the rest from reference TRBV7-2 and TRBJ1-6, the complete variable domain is GAGVSQSPSNKVTEKGKDVELRCDPISGHTALYWYRQSLGQGLEFLIYFQGNSAPDKSGLPSDRFSAERTGGSVSTLTIQRTQQEDSAVYLCASSLEALTGVMSPLHFGNGTRLTVT.

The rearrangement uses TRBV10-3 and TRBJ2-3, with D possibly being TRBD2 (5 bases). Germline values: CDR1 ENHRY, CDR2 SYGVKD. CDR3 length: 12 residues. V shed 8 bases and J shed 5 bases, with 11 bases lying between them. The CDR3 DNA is TGTGCCATCTCGGGAAATGGAGATACGCAGTATTTT. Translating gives CAISGNGDTQYF.